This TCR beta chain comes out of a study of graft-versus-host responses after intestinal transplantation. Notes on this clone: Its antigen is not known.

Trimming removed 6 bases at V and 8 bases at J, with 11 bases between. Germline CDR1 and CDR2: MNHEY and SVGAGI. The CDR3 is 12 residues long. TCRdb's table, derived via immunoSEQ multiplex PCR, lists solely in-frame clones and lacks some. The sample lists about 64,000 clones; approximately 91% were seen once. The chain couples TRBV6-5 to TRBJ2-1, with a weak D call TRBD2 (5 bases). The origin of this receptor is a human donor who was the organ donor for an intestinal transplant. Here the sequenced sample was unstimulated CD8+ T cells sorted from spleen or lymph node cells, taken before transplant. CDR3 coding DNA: TGTGCCAGCAGCCCAACTAGGGATGAGCAGTTCTTC. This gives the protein CASSPTRDEQFF.